One sample yielded the 21 T cell receptor beta chains listed below, sequenced in a study of blood T cell repertoires in COVID-19. Only in-frame clones appear in the TCRdb table, and some are missing; sequencing was by immunoSEQ multiplex PCR. This sample has 150,000 to 200,000 clones, with approximately 80% found just once. The material sequenced was peripheral blood. These receptor sequences come from a woman aged 40 to 55 with COVID-19, enrolled during active disease.

The chain carries TRBV28 and TRBJ1-2; possible D gene TRBD1, 6 bases. The CDR3 consists of 15 residues. From germline, CDR1 is MDHEN and CDR2 SYDVKM. Trimming left V 9 bases short and J 0 bases short, with 17 bases between. CDR3 sequence reads: CASSIRGATNYGYTF. CDR3 in DNA: TGTGCCAGTTCGATCAGGGGAGCTACTAACTATGGCTACACCTTC.

In this sample, this clone turned up once. The chain recombines TRBV2 with TRBJ1-2; 7 bases align to TRBD1. The V gene's germline CDR1 is SNHLY and CDR2 FYNNEI. The CDR3 has 13 residues. The V segment lost 8 bases and the J segment 4 bases; nucleotides outside the gene matches: 7. The CDR3 nucleotides are TGTGCCAGCTCGGGACAGACGACCTATGGCTACACCTTC. Protein product: CASSGQTTYGYTF.

The gene calls are TRBV15 and TRBJ1-1, with 9 bases identical to TRBD1. Per the germline V gene, CDR1 is LNHNV and CDR2 is YYDKDF (reference sequence). The CDR3 contains 13 residues. Trimming at V came to 6 bases and at J to 8 bases, leaving 7 bases not matched to a gene. CDR3 sequence (DNA): TGTGCCACCAGAGGGACAGGGTTGAGCGAAGCTTTCTTT. Translating it yields CATRGTGLSEAFF.

The chain couples TRBV2 to TRBJ2-2, with D maybe TRBD2 (6 bases). V gave up 5 bases and J gave up 4 bases, with 14 bases separating them. This CDR3 has 15 amino acids. Germline CDR1 reads SNHLY; CDR2 reads FYNNEI. CDR3 in DNA: TGTGCCAGCAGTTTATGGGGGGTTTCCACCGGGGAGCTGTTTTTT. This sequence encodes CASSLWGVSTGELFF.

The chain links TRBV12-3 or TRBV12-4 to TRBJ1-5; maybe TRBD1 (6 bases). The CDR3 spans 12 residues. Trimming cost V 6 bases and J 11 bases, with 14 bases left between them. The CDR3 region is CASRNRVVAQHF. For the CDR3, the DNA is TGTGCCAGCAGAAACAGGGTGGTGGCCCAGCATTTT.

The chain carries TRBV28 and TRBJ2-1; tentatively, D is TRBD2 (6 bases). V lost 8 bases to trimming and J lost 5 bases, with 16 bases between them. This CDR3 spans 14 amino acids. Germline loops: CDR1 MDHEN, CDR2 SYDVKM. CDR3 in DNA: TGTGCCAGCCACCCTACTAGCAACCACAATGAGCAGTTCTTC. It yields the protein CASHPTSNHNEQFF.

The V call is TRBV29-1, the J call TRBJ2-6; 8 nucleotides line up with TRBD1. The CDR3 has 18 amino acids. The junction had 11 bases not matched to a gene; V was cut back by 4 bases and J by 0 bases. The V gene's germline CDR1 is SQVTM and CDR2 ANQGSEA. CDR3 amino acids: CSVVDSGQAFSGANVLTF. The CDR3 DNA is TGCAGCGTTGTAGATTCGGGACAGGCGTTCTCTGGGGCCAACGTCCTGACTTTC.

This clone came up a few times. The chain recombines TRBV9 with TRBJ2-5; 9 positions match TRBD1. Germline trimming cut 3 bases from V and 6 bases from J; bases unmatched to any gene: 3. CDR1 is SGDLS, CDR2 YYNGEE, per germline. The CDR3 runs to 13 residues. In DNA form, the CDR3 reads TGTGCCAGCAGCGGACAGGGGGGACAGACCCAGTACTTC. This translates into CASSGQGGQTQYF.

This sequence joins TRBV3-1 (or the pseudogene TRBV3-2) and TRBJ1-6; no clear D gene. This CDR3 is 14 amino acids long. CDR1 LGHDT and CDR2 YNNKEL come from the germline V gene (reference sequence). V was trimmed by 3 bases and J by 7 bases, leaving 10 bases between them. CDR3 DNA sequence: TGTGCCAGCAGCCATGCATCGGGGAATTCACCCCTCCACTTT. This translates into CASSHASGNSPLHF.

The CDR3 DNA is TGCGCCAGCAGACGACCCTCTGGGGGAGGGAACACTGAAGCTTTCTTT. Amino acids: CASRRPSGGGNTEAFF. This rearrangement joins TRBV5-1 to TRBJ1-1, with D possibly TRBD1 on 5 matching bases. The CDR3 covers 16 residues. In germline, CDR1 is SGHRS, CDR2 YFSETQ. V lost 5 bases, J lost 1 base, and 18 bases lay in between.

The chain recombines TRBV27 with TRBJ1-1; 9 bases are a match to TRBD1. Germline V gene lookup returns CDR1 MNHEY and CDR2 SMNVEV (reference sequence). V trimming: 6 bases; J trimming: 7 bases; junction bases outside the gene matches: 6. This CDR3 comprises 13 residues. CDR3 loop: CASSLQGADEAFF. The CDR3, as DNA: TGTGCCAGCAGCCTACAGGGGGCGGATGAAGCTTTCTTT.

The chain recombines TRBV19 with TRBJ1-2; D is ambiguous. Trimming removed 3 bases from V and 4 bases from J, with 12 bases in between. CDR1 is LNHDA and CDR2 is SQIVND in the germline V gene (reference sequence). The CDR3 has 14 amino acids. This chain's CDR3 is CASSISLPLYGYTF. The CDR3 DNA sequence: TGTGCCAGTAGTATTAGCCTGCCCCTCTATGGCTACACCTTC.

The chain carries TRBV18 and TRBJ2-7, with D perhaps TRBD1 (6 bases). Trimming stripped 2 bases from V and 0 bases from J, with 20 bases between. The CDR3 runs to 18 residues. Germline-derived CDR1 and CDR2 are KGHSH and LQKENI. CDR3 residues: CASSPLLKVTGSSYEQYF. DNA of the CDR3: TGTGCCAGCTCACCATTGCTCAAGGTAACAGGGAGCTCCTACGAGCAGTACTTC. Based on the CDR3 plus reference TRBV18 and TRBJ2-7, the full variable domain is NAGVMQNPRHLVRRRGQEARLRCSPMKGHSHVYWYRQLPEEGLKFMVYLQKENIIDESGMPKERFSAEFPKEGPSILRIQQVVRGDSAAYFCASSPLLKVTGSSYEQYFGPGTRLTVT.

The V and J genes are TRBV7-8 and TRBJ1-1; D possibly corresponds to TRBD1 (5 bases). Germline loops: CDR1 SGHVS, CDR2 FQNEAQ. The CDR3 length is 13 residues. V was trimmed by 5 bases and J by 12 bases, leaving 19 bases between them. The CDR3 DNA reads TGTGCCAGCAGCCTGGGGCCAAGGGTTAAGACTTTCTTT. As protein: CASSLGPRVKTFF.

The chain couples TRBV27 to TRBJ2-1; 7 nucleotides match TRBD2. Germline V CDR1 and CDR2: MNHEY, SMNVEV (reference sequence). CDR3 length: 13 residues. J gave up 12 bases and V 4 bases, and 9 bases lay outside the gene matches. As DNA, the CDR3 is TGTGCCAGCAGTTCCACCCGAGGACTAGGGCAGTTCTTC. Protein: CASSSTRGLGQFF.

J is TRBJ2-1 and V is TRBV13; D is unresolved. This CDR3 contains 12 residues. V lost 5 bases and J lost 9, with 11 bases in between. The V gene's germline CDR1 is PRHDT and CDR2 FYEKMQ (reference sequence). The CDR3 sequence is CASSLGYTEQFF. The CDR3 DNA reads as TGTGCCAGCAGCCTCGGGTATACTGAGCAGTTCTTC.

This clone was seen a single time. V and J are TRBV9 and TRBJ2-1; 14 bases fit TRBD2. There are 18 residues in the CDR3. V was pared by 0 bases and J by 13 bases, with 15 bases of the junction left unmatched. The germline CDR1 and CDR2 sequences are SGDLS and YYNGEE. The CDR3: CASSVEAAGLAGVGEQFF. DNA for the CDR3: TGTGCCAGCAGCGTAGAAGCGGCGGGACTAGCGGGAGTGGGGGAACAGTTCTTC. The full variable domain, rest sourced from reference TRBV9 and TRBJ2-1, is DSGVTQTPKHLITATGQRVTLRCSPRSGDLSVYWYQQSLDQGLQFLIQYYNGEERAKGNILERFSAQQFPDLHSELNLSSLELGDSALYFCASSVEAAGLAGVGEQFFGPGTRLTVL.

This chain uses TRBV27 with TRBJ1-6; tentatively, D is TRBD1 (6 bases). Germline V gene lookup returns CDR1 MNHEY and CDR2 SMNVEV (reference sequence). This CDR3 is 16 amino acids long. V dropped 8 bases and J dropped 6 bases, with 20 bases sitting between them. The CDR3 region has the DNA TGTGCCAGCCTTGGGGGCTCGGCAGCCTTTAATTCACCCCTCCACTTT. Translation gives CASLGGSAAFNSPLHF.

The V call is TRBV19, the J call TRBJ2-7, with TRBD1 identical over 9 bases. CDR3 length: 13 residues. V lost 7 bases to trimming and J lost 4 bases; unmatched junction nucleotides: 5. Per germline, CDR1 LNHDA and CDR2 SQIVND (reference sequence). The CDR3 spells CASTGQGFYEQYF. For the CDR3, the DNA is TGTGCCAGTACAGGACAGGGGTTTTACGAGCAGTACTTC. The full variable domain, in which reference TRBV19 and TRBJ2-7 provide the parts outside the CDR3, is DGGITQSPKYLFRKEGQNVTLSCEQNLNHDAMYWYRQDPGQGLRLIYYSQIVNDFQKGDIAEGYSVSREKKESFPLTVTSAQKNPTAFYLCASTGQGFYEQYFGPGTRLTVT.

This chain connects TRBV2 to TRBJ1-2; D call uncertain. The CDR3 has 15 residues. Germline V CDR1 and CDR2: SNHLY, FYNNEI. The V and J ends lost 2 bases and 5 bases respectively, with 15 bases between them. CDR3 amino acids: CASSESGRTTYGYTF. The CDR3 DNA sequence: TGTGCCAGCAGTGAATCCGGCAGGACTACTTATGGCTACACCTTC.

The genes are TRBV19 and TRBJ2-7, with 7 bases lining up with TRBD2. The CDR3 is 14 amino acids. CDR1 is LNHDA, CDR2 SQIVND, per germline (reference sequence). The junction had 5 bases not matched to a gene; V was cut back by 4 bases and J by 2 bases. The chain's CDR3 is CASSRLAGAYEQYF. The CDR3 bases are TGTGCCAGTAGTAGACTAGCTGGGGCCTACGAGCAGTACTTC. The variable domain in full, with the rest retrieved from reference TRBV19 and TRBJ2-7, is DGGITQSPKYLFRKEGQNVTLSCEQNLNHDAMYWYRQDPGQGLRLIYYSQIVNDFQKGDIAEGYSVSREKKESFPLTVTSAQKNPTAFYLCASSRLAGAYEQYFGPGTRLTVT.